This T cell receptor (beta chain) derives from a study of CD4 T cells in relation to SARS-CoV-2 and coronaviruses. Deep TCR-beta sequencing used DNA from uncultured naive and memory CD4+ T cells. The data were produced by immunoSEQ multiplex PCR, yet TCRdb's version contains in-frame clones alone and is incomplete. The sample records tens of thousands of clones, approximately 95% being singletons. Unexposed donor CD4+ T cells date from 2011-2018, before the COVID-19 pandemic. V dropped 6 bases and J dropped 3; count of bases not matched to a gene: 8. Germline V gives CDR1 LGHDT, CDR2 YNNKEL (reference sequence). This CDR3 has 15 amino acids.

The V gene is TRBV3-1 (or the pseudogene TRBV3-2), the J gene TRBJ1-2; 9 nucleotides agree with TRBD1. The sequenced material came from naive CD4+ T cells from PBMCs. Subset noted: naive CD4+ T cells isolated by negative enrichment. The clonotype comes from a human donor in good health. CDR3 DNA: TGTGCCAGCAGTCGACCGGGACAGGGATACTATGGCTACACCTTC. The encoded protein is CASSRPGQGYYGYTF.